The 26 T cell receptor beta chains given below trace back to one sample, sequenced in a study of blood T cells in healthy people across ages. Through a sample-barcoded 5' primer and a J-beta primer mix, a second PCR was run for roughly 6 to 11 cycles. TCRdb recomputed calls from the 5' RACE reads with MiXCR, one row per CDR3 protein. The table includes 650,000 to 900,000 distinct CDR3 sequences, about 62% detected once. Material for sequencing was blood. The receptors were sampled from a man between 25 and 39 years old in good health.

Details on this clonotype: Possible read error: a much larger clone is one base away. The rearrangement links TRBV7-2 to TRBJ2-1; D is undetermined. Between the trimmed V and J ends, which lost 5 bases and 10 bases, there was a span of 15 bases. The CDR3 is 13 residues long. Germline CDR1 reads SGHTA; CDR2 reads FQGNSA. In DNA form, the CDR3 reads TGTGCCAGCAGCACGTATGGTGCCTACGAGCAGTTCTTC. Translating gives CASSTYGAYEQFF.

This clonotype was picked up one time. This rearrangement joins TRBV2 to TRBJ1-2; a possible D gene is TRBD1 (6 bases). Germline values: CDR1 SNHLY, CDR2 FYNNEI. V was shortened by 8 bases and J by 8 bases, with 18 bases between the two germline ends. The CDR3 runs to 13 residues. CDR3 region: CASVQGPSPGYTF. In DNA form, the CDR3 reads TGTGCCAGCGTGCAGGGGCCATCGCCGGGCTACACCTTC.

This chain joins TRBV12-3 or TRBV12-4 and TRBJ2-4, with D maybe TRBD1 (5 bases). This CDR3 region has 15 residues. The ends were cut back, 5 bases at V and 8 bases at J, with 19 bases in the middle. Here the CDR3 DNA reads TGTGCCAGCAGTACTATTCTCAGGGTAGGGGACATTCAGTACTTC. Its protein is CASSTILRVGDIQYF.

This clonotype was detected only a few times. The V and J genes are TRBV29-1 and TRBJ2-3, with 7 bases fitting TRBD1. This CDR3 spans 18 amino acids. V lost 1 base, J lost 1 base, and 14 bases stayed unmatched. Germline V gene data show CDR1 as SQVTM and CDR2 as ANQGSEA. CDR3 amino acids: CSVEVRQGVPLRTDTQYF. The CDR3 DNA is TGCAGCGTTGAAGTTCGGCAGGGGGTTCCTCTACGCACAGATACGCAGTATTTT.

V is TRBV7-2 and J is TRBJ2-3; D not certain. V dropped 5 bases and J dropped 6 bases, with 12 bases sitting between them. Germline loops: CDR1 SGHTA, CDR2 FQGNSA. The CDR3 runs 13 residues. The CDR3 loop reads CASSPRANDTQYF. CDR3 DNA: TGTGCCAGCAGCCCCCGGGCTAACGATACGCAGTATTTT.

This clonotype was observed a single time. The rearrangement joins TRBV4-2 to TRBJ2-3, with 7 bases that match TRBD2. The CDR3 is 16 residues long. The V gene's germline CDR1 is LGHNA and CDR2 YNFKEQ. V shed 0 bases and J 2 bases; nucleotides not matched to a gene: 5. CDR3 protein: CASSQDPAGTTDTQYF. CDR3 sequence (DNA): TGTGCCAGCAGCCAAGACCCAGCGGGGACCACAGATACGCAGTATTTT.

This clonotype has just one count. The chain combines TRBV20-1 with TRBJ1-6; 10 bases are a match to TRBD1. The V segment lost 6 bases and the J segment 9 bases; nucleotides outside the gene matches: 14. This CDR3 region has 16 residues. CDR1 and CDR2 from the germline V gene are DFQATT and SNEGSKA (reference sequence). CDR3 sequence (DNA): TGCAGTGCCCGCCGAGGGGGGACAGGGGAAAGTTCACCCCTCCACTTT. It specifies CSARRGGTGESSPLHF.

By sample share, this clonotype is medium-sized. The chain recombines TRBV28 with TRBJ2-7; 9 positions match TRBD1. With 2 bases clipped from V and 5 bases from J, the junction kept 7 bases outside the gene matches. The germline gives CDR1 MDHEN, CDR2 SYDVKM. There are 15 residues in the CDR3. The chain's CDR3 is CASSLSWDRDHEQYF. The CDR3 DNA reads TGTGCCAGCAGTTTAAGTTGGGACAGGGACCACGAGCAGTACTTC. Looking up the rest from reference TRBV28 and TRBJ2-7 gives the full variable domain: DVKVTQSSRYLVKRTGEKVFLECVQDMDHENMFWYRQDPGLGLRLIYFSYDVKMKEKGDIPEGYSVSREKKERFSLILESASTNQTSMYLCASSLSWDRDHEQYFGPGTRLTVT.

V usage is TRBV5-6 and J usage is TRBJ2-7, with D perhaps being TRBD1 or TRBD2 (5 bases each). Trimming removed 4 bases from V and 3 bases from J, with 11 bases in between. The CDR3 is 13 residues long. Germline V CDR1 and CDR2: SGHDT, YYEEEE. This CDR3 is CASSAGAHYEQYF. The CDR3 nucleotides read TGTGCCAGCAGCGCCGGGGCGCACTACGAGCAGTACTTC.

V gene TRBV5-1 combines with J gene TRBJ1-1, with 7 bases identical to TRBD1. Germline assignment: CDR1 SGHRS and CDR2 YFSETQ. J lost 0 bases, V lost 4 bases, and 6 bases had no gene match. This CDR3 is 15 amino acids long. The CDR3 coding sequence is TGCGCCAGCAGCACCCAGGGGGGATTGAACACTGAAGCTTTCTTT. The encoded protein is CASSTQGGLNTEAFF.

This chain connects TRBV20-1 to TRBJ2-7; maybe TRBD2 (5 bases). CDR3 length equals 13 residues. Germline CDR1 is DFQATT and CDR2 is SNEGSKA (reference sequence). V lost 1 base and J 3 bases, leaving 10 bases between the germline ends. As DNA, the CDR3 is TGCAGTGCTAGAGTCCGGGATGGCTACGAGCAGTACTTC. Translated: CSARVRDGYEQYF.

The V call is TRBV6-4, the J call TRBJ2-7; D gene ambiguous. Germline V gene sequence: CDR1 MRHNA, CDR2 SNTAGT. This CDR3 is 16 amino acids long. Trimming cost V 0 bases and J 7 bases, with 19 bases left between them. The CDR3, as DNA: TGTGCCAGCAGTGACTCGAAAGGTACCGCCGTGGATGAGCAGTACTTC. Translated: CASSDSKGTAVDEQYF.

The V and J genes are TRBV10-3 and TRBJ2-3; 9 nucleotides line up with TRBD2. The trim removed 5 bases at V and 3 bases at J, leaving 6 bases unmatched. Per germline, CDR1 ENHRY and CDR2 SYGVKD. The CDR3 totals 15 residues. The CDR3 nucleotides are TGTGCCATCAGTCTTAATAGCGGGGGAACAGATACGCAGTATTTT. Amino acids: CAISLNSGGTDTQYF.

The sample holds a few counts of this clonotype. The rearrangement links TRBV20-1 to TRBJ2-5; 8 positions match TRBD2. The J call may be incorrect, as the DNA end agrees better with TRBJ2-7. The CDR3 length is 15 residues. Germline V lookup: CDR1 DFQATT, CDR2 SNEGSKA (reference sequence). The CDR3 protein is CSARSLDSGVSEQYF. The CDR3 DNA follows: TGCAGTGCTAGAAGCTTGGATAGCGGGGTAAGCGAGCAGTACTTC.

V usage is TRBV12-3 or TRBV12-4 and J usage is TRBJ2-7, with 7 nucleotides matching TRBD1. The J call could be wrong; TRBJ2-5 is a better fit for the DNA end. The CDR3 totals 14 residues. The CDR3 DNA reads as TGTGCCAGCAGACCCGGGACAGCCCTAGAGACCCAGTACTTC. This translates into CASRPGTALETQYF.

The chain combines TRBV20-1 with TRBJ2-5; perhaps TRBD1 as D (6 bases). This CDR3 region has 14 residues. With 1 base removed from V and 1 base from J, the gap between germline ends came to 10 bases. Germline loops: CDR1 DFQATT, CDR2 SNEGSKA (reference sequence). The CDR3 sequence: CSARGQAPQETQYF. Written as DNA, the CDR3 is TGCAGTGCTAGAGGACAGGCCCCCCAAGAGACCCAGTACTTC.

The chain carries TRBV7-2 and TRBJ2-5, with TRBD1 as a possible D gene (6 bases). The CDR3 runs 14 residues. V was trimmed by 6 bases and J by 1 base, leaving 12 bases between them. Germline CDR1 is SGHTA and CDR2 is FQGNSA. The CDR3 loop reads CASSTGFLQETQYF. DNA for the CDR3: TGTGCCAGCAGTACAGGGTTCCTCCAAGAGACCCAGTACTTC. The variable domain in full, completed from reference TRBV7-2 and TRBJ2-5, reads GAGVSQSPSNKVTEKGKDVELRCDPISGHTALYWYRQSLGQGLEFLIYFQGNSAPDKSGLPSDRFSAERTGGSVSTLTIQRTQQEDSAVYLCASSTGFLQETQYFGPGTRLLVL.

This clonotype appeared a few times. The chain joins TRBV28 to TRBJ2-7; 7 positions match TRBD1. Germline CDR1 and CDR2: MDHEN and SYDVKM. The CDR3 contains 14 residues. V lost 6 bases and J lost 2; bases outside the gene matches: 7. In DNA, the CDR3 is TGTGCCAGCAGCCCCGAGGGGGCCCCCTACGAGCAGTACTTC. Encoded protein: CASSPEGAPYEQYF.

The chain joins TRBV3-1 to TRBJ2-7, with 8 bases fitting TRBD1. The junction had 5 bases not matched to a gene; V was cut back by 2 bases and J by 5 bases. Per the germline V gene, CDR1 is LGHDT and CDR2 is YNNKEL (reference sequence). CDR3 length: 14 residues. The CDR3 coding sequence is TGTGCCAGCAGCCAACGAGACAGGGGAAACGAGCAGTACTTC. Translating gives CASSQRDRGNEQYF.

The rearrangement links TRBV12-3 or TRBV12-4 to TRBJ1-1, with D perhaps matching TRBD1 (5 bases). V lost 5 bases and J lost 1, with 14 bases in between. This CDR3 spans 15 amino acids. Here the CDR3 DNA reads TGTGCCAGCAGTCGGGGCGAATTTGGGAACACTGAAGCTTTCTTT. It is translated as CASSRGEFGNTEAFF.

This clonotype has more than one count but fewer than ten. The chain carries TRBV5-1 and TRBJ2-5; 10 positions agree with TRBD2. Losses at the gene ends were 3 bases for V and 6 bases for J; bases not matched to a gene: 11. The CDR3 totals 16 residues. Germline CDR1 is SGHRS and CDR2 is YFSETQ. CDR3 DNA: TGCGCCAGCAGCTCTGGGGAGCTAGCGGGGGCAAAGACCCAGTACTTC. It encodes CASSSGELAGAKTQYF.

The chain has TRBV7-2 and TRBJ1-1; no clear D gene. The CDR3 contains 14 residues. Germline V lookup: CDR1 SGHTA, CDR2 FQGNSA. V was trimmed by 5 bases and J by 12 bases, leaving 22 bases between them. The CDR3 DNA follows: TGTGCCAGCAGCCAAGCGGCTGTTCGCACTGGGTCTTTCTTT. Amino acids: CASSQAAVRTGSFF.

This chain links TRBV20-1 with TRBJ1-1; D is unresolved. The germline gives CDR1 DFQATT, CDR2 SNEGSKA (reference sequence). The CDR3 is made up of 13 amino acids. Trimming removed 3 bases from V and 3 bases from J, with 11 bases in between. The CDR3, as DNA: TGCAGTGCTAGGGCGCAGGTGGACACTGAAGCTTTCTTT. Its protein product is CSARAQVDTEAFF.

The chain is built from TRBV7-2 and TRBJ2-7, with 8 bases matching TRBD1. The ends lost 4 bases at V and 7 bases at J; junction bases unmatched: 9. The CDR3 runs 14 residues. The germline V gene has CDR1 SGHTA and CDR2 FQGNSA. Here the CDR3 reads CASSSWTGWTEQYF. The CDR3 nucleotides read TGTGCCAGCAGCTCTTGGACAGGGTGGACTGAGCAGTACTTC.

The chain joins TRBV28 to TRBJ2-7, with D maybe TRBD1 (5 bases). The germline V gene encodes CDR1 MDHEN and CDR2 SYDVKM. With 2 bases removed from V and 0 bases from J, the gap between germline ends came to 20 bases. The CDR3 is 18 amino acids. CDR3 amino acids: CASSLVLVWGTNSYEQYF. The CDR3 coding sequence is TGTGCCAGCAGTTTAGTTTTAGTCTGGGGCACCAACTCCTACGAGCAGTACTTC.

The V and J genes are TRBV9 and TRBJ2-5, with D tentatively TRBD2 (7 bases). The germline V gene encodes CDR1 SGDLS and CDR2 YYNGEE. CDR3 length equals 16 residues. V lost 6 bases and J lost 0, with 18 bases in between. The CDR3 bases are TGTGCCAGCACCGTGGGGGGGACATCGTACCAAGAGACCCAGTACTTC. Amino acids: CASTVGGTSYQETQYF. The full variable domain, its missing parts supplied by reference TRBV9 and TRBJ2-5, is DSGVTQTPKHLITATGQRVTLRCSPRSGDLSVYWYQQSLDQGLQFLIQYYNGEERAKGNILERFSAQQFPDLHSELNLSSLELGDSALYFCASTVGGTSYQETQYFGPGTRLLVL.